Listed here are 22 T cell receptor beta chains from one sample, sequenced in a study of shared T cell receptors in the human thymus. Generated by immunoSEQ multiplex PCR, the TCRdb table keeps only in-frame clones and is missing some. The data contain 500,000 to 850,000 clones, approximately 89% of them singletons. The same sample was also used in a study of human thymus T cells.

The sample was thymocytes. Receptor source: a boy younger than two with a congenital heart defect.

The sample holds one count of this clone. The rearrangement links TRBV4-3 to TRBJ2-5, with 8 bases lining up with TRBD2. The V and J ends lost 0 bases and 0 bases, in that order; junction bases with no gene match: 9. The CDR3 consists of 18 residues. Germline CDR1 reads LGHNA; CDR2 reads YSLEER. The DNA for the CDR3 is TGCGCCAGCAGCCAAGATGCCCACTTAGCGGGGTACCAAGAGACCCAGTACTTC. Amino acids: CASSQDAHLAGYQETQYF.

The CDR3 loop reads CASSQMHGTSGNNEQFF. The DNA of the CDR3 is TGTGCCAGCAGTCAAATGCACGGGACTAGCGGGAACAATGAGCAGTTCTTC. This sequence joins TRBV7-9 and TRBJ2-1; 13 bases fit TRBD2. V gave up 6 bases and J gave up 5 bases; unmatched junction bases: 10. The CDR3 consists of 17 residues. CDR1 is SEHNR, CDR2 FQNEAQ, per germline (reference sequence). The variable domain in full, with the rest retrieved from reference TRBV7-9 and TRBJ2-1, is DTGVSQNPRHKITKRGQNVTFRCDPISEHNRLYWYRQTLGQGPEFLTYFQNEAQLEKSRLLSDRFSAERPKGSFSTLEIQRTEQGDSAMYLCASSQMHGTSGNNEQFFGPGTRLTVL.

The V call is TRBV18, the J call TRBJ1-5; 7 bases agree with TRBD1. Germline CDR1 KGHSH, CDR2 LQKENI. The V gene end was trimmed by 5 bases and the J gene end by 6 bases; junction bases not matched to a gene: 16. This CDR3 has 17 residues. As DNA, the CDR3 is TGTGCCAGCTCATCCTGGGACAGCATGGTGGCGGGTCAGCCCCAGCATTTT. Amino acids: CASSSWDSMVAGQPQHF.

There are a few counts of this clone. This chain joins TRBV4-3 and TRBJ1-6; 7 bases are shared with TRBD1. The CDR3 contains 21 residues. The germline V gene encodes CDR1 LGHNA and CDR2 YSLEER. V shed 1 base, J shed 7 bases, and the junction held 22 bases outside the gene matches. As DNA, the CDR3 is TGCGCCAGCAGCCAAGGATTTTGGGGCAGGGGGTCAGGGGACCTAAATTCACCCCTCCACTTT. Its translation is CASSQGFWGRGSGDLNSPLHF.

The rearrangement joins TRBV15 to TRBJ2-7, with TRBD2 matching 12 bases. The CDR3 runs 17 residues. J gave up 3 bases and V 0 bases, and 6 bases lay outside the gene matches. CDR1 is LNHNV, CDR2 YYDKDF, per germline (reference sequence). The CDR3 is CATSRDPLLAGGYEQYF. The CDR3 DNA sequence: TGTGCCACCAGCAGAGACCCACTACTAGCGGGAGGCTACGAGCAGTACTTC.

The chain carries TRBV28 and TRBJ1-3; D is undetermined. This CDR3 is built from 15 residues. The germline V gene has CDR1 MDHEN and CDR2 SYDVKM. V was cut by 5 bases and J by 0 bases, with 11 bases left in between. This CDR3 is CASSGQYNSGNTIYF. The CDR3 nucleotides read TGTGCCAGCAGTGGTCAGTACAACTCTGGAAACACCATATATTTT.

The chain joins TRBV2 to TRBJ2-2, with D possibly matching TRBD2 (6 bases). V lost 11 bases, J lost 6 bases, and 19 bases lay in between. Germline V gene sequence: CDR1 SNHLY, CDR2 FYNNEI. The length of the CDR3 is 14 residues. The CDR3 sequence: CACSTAGTSGELFF. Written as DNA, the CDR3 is TGTGCCTGCTCGACGGCGGGAACGTCCGGGGAGCTGTTTTTT.

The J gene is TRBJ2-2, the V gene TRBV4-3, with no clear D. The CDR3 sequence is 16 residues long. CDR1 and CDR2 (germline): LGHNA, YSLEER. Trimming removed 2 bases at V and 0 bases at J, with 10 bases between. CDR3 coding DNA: TGCGCCAGCAGCCAAAAATATATCCCGAACACCGGGGAGCTGTTTTTT. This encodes CASSQKYIPNTGELFF.

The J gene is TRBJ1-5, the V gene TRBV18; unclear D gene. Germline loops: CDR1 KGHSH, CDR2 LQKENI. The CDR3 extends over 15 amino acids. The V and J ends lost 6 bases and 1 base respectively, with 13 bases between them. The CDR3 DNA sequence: TGTGCCAGCTCTCGGGGATCGGACAGCAATCAGCCCCAGCATTTT. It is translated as CASSRGSDSNQPQHF.

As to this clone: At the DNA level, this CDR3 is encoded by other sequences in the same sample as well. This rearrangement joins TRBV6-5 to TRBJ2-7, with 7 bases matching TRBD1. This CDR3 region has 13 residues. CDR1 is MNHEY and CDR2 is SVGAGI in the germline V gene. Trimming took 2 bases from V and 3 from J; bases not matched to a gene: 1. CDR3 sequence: CASSYRDSYEQYF. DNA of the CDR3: TGTGCCAGCAGTTACCGGGACAGCTACGAGCAGTACTTC.

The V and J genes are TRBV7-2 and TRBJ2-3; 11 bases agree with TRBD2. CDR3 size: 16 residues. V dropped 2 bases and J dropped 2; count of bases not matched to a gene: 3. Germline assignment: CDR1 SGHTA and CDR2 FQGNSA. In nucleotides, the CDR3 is TGTGCCAGCAGCTTAACTAGCGGGGGATTCACAGATACGCAGTATTTT. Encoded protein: CASSLTSGGFTDTQYF.

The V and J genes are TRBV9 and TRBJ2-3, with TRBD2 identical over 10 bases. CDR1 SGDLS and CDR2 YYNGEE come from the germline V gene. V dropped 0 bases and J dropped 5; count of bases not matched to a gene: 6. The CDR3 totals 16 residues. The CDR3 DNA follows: TGTGCCAGCAGCGTAGAAGGAGCGGGGGGGCGAGATACGCAGTATTTT. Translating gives CASSVEGAGGRDTQYF.

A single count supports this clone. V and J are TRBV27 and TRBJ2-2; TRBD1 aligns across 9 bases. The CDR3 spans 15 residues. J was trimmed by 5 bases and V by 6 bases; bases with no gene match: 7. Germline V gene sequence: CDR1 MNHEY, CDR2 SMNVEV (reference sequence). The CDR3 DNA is TGTGCCAGCAGCCCGGGGACAGGGAGGACCGGGGAGCTGTTTTTT. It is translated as CASSPGTGRTGELFF.

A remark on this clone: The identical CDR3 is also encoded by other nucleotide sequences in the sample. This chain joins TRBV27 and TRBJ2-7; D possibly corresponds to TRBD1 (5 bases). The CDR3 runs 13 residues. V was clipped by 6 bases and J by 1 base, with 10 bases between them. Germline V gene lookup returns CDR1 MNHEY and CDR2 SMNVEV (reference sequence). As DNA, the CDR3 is TGTGCCAGCAGCCTCAGGGAATCCTACGAGCAGTACTTC. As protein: CASSLRESYEQYF.

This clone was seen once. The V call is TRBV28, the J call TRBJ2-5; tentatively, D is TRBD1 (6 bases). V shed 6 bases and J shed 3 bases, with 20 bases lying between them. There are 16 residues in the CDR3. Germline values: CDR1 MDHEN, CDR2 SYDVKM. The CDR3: CASSLQGVPREETQYF. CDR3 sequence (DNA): TGTGCCAGCAGCCTACAGGGAGTCCCTAGGGAAGAGACCCAGTACTTC.

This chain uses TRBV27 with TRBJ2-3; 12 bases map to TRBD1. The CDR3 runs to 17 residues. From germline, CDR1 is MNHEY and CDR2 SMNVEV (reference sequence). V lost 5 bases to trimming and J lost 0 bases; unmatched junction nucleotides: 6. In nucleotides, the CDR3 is TGTGCCAGCAGTAAATCCGGGACAGGGGGCAGCACAGATACGCAGTATTTT. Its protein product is CASSKSGTGGSTDTQYF.

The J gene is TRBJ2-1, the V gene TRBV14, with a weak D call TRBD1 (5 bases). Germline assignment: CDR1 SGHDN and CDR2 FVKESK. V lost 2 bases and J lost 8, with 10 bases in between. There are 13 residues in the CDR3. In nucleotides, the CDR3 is TGTGCCAGCAGCCAATGGGTAGGGGATGAGCAGTTCTTC. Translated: CASSQWVGDEQFF.

Here the CDR3 reads CASSLRLAAIYEQYF. For the CDR3, the DNA is TGTGCCAGCAGCTTGAGACTAGCGGCCATCTACGAGCAGTACTTC. This rearrangement joins TRBV5-6 to TRBJ2-7; 9 nucleotides align to TRBD2. The CDR3 is 15 residues long. V lost 1 base to trimming and J lost 3 bases; unmatched junction nucleotides: 5. The V gene's germline CDR1 is SGHDT and CDR2 YYEEEE.

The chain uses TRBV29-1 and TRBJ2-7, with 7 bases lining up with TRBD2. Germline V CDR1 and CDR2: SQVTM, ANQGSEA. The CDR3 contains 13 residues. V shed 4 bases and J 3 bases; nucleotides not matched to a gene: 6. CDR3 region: CSVGDLADYEQYF. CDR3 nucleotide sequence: TGCAGCGTTGGTGATCTAGCGGACTACGAGCAGTACTTC.

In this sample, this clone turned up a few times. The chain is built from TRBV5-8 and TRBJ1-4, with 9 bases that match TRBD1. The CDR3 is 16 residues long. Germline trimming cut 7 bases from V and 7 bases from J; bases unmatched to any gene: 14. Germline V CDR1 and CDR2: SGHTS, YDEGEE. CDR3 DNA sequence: TGTGCCAGCGGAGACCTCCGGGGACAGGGACCTGAAAAACTGTTTTTT. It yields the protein CASGDLRGQGPEKLFF.

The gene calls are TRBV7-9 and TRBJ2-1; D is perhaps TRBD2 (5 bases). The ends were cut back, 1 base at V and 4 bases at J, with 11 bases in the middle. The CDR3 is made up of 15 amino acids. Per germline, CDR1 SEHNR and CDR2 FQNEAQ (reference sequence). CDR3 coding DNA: TGTGCCAGCAGCTTAGTCCTAGCAGATTACAATGAGCAGTTCTTC. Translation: CASSLVLADYNEQFF.

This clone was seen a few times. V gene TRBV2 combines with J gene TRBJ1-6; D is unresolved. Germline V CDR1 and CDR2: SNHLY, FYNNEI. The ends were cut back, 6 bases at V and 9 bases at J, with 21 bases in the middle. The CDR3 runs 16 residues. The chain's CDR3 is CASSAEEDLGGSPLHF. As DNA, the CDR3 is TGTGCCAGCAGCGCAGAAGAAGACCTAGGCGGTTCACCCCTCCACTTT.